Here is one TCR beta chain with its context. This clonotype was seen repeatedly, ten times or more. No cognate antigen has been identified for it. Per-base qualities were not stored, and no clone one base away is much larger. This entry comes from a study of molecular identifiers for immune sequencing clone quantification (dated by TCRdb to 2017 to 2018). For context, the study as a whole: For a replicate experiment, the RNA from either approximately 20,000 or 100,000 naive CD8 T cells was divided into five aliquots, and four of those aliquots went on to sequencing. This methods study used CD8 T cells to benchmark TCR RNA copy counting and molecular-identifier clustering-based TCR repertoire sequencing (MIDCIRS). Overall study results and their limits: Even against a background of around 900,000 naive CD8 T cells, spiked-in Jurkat TCR RNA amounting to a single cell's worth was reported to be detectable. When barcode sub-clustering was not used, chimeric consensus sequences inflated TCR diversity, with chimeras reaching as high as 47%. In CMV-specific effector cells, clones with more than 20 RNA copies accounted for over 97% of molecules, whereas in naive cells such clones accounted for under 1%. The sizes of highly expanded clones could end up underestimated when identical TCR molecules share a barcode. The naive libraries included spiked-in Jurkat TCR RNA (fewer than 11 copies' worth), and this Jurkat TCR RNA is not part of the donor repertoire. Roughly 2.8 recovered TCR RNA copies per cell were obtained by modeling, versus approximately 10 by digital PCR, implying a capture efficiency of 25% to 35%.

Library preparation used PCR. These reads were obtained on a NextSeq 500. Bulk TCR libraries were made following a previously described method, with the TCR primers given in Table S5. Total RNA was purified with the Qiagen AllPrep DNA/RNA kit. Before any analysis, reads coming from multiple sequencing runs of the same library were combined into one pool. The study's own analysis went as follows. Reads were retained only if the reads had an exact TCR constant sequence, and the retained reads were trimmed to 150 nt and grouped according to their 12-nt molecular barcodes. Reads within each barcode group were sub-clustered using a 15% Levenshtein threshold, and quality-weighted consensus sequences were constructed for each RNA molecule. Non-functional sequences were excluded, and lower-count sequences lying one edit away from another sequence were also excluded. On the basis of fitting two negative binomial distributions, barcode sub-clusters with fewer than 20% of the maximum read count were discarded. TCRdb reprocessing: public reads trimmed at Q25 with fastp, clones called with MiXCR, in-frame beta chains kept. Identical CDR3 protein sequences are pooled into one entry, listed with their most common genes and DNA. TCRdb, not the original authors, processed these V and J calls. Across this sample there are about 320,000 distinct CDR3 sequences, with 24% seen only once. 0.65% to 0.75% of the sample lies in the top ten.

The CDR3 spans 14 residues, from the cysteine through the phenylalanine. The only DNA kept is the CDR3, 42 bases in frame from the first base. Trimming leaves V shorter by 6 bases and J shorter by 4 bases, with the junction holding 8 bases beyond the gene matches. The germline V gene specifies SQVTM as CDR1 and ANQGSEA as CDR2. Libraries of naive CD8 T cells were generated from about 19,000 to 1,100,000 sorted cells, with 10%, 30% or 50% of the purified RNA used. Naive CD8 T cells, defined as CD8+CD4-CCR7+CD45RA+, were FACS-sorted into RLT Plus buffer on a BD FACSAria II. To test detection sensitivity, Jurkat RNA equal to approximately 10 TCR copies was added to samples of about 20,000-1,000,000 naive CD8 T cells. CD8 T cells were enriched using RosetteSep CD8+ T Cell Enrichment Cocktail and Ficoll-Paque, and the enriched cells then underwent ACK red cell lysis.

Sequencing used naive CD8+ T cells from blood, with Jurkat cell RNA spiked in. The cell subset or site label, read with the paper, signifies: FACS-sorted CD8+CD4-CCR7+CD45RA+ naive T cells. The sequence was collected from a human donor in good health. Some libraries in this study had Jurkat cell RNA spiked in. This chain joins TRBV29-1 to TRBJ2-7; TRBD2 aligns with 11 central bases. The CDR3 in this case is CSVSSGGIQYEQYF. The DNA sequence is TGCAGCGTATCTAGCGGGGGGATCCAATACGAGCAGTACTTC.